This T cell receptor (beta chain) was retrieved from a study of T cell repertoires in cytomegalovirus infection. Study context: Indications of both CMV infection and matching HLA type were provided by public TCR beta signatures. Findings of the study overall: HLA-C-restricted CMV-specific TCR beta clonotypes prevailed in the ex vivo response. The study identified carriers of CMV plus the relevant HLA from cumulative public TCR beta family frequency.

This clonotype has a count of ten or more. Its antigen is currently unknown. TCRdb recomputed calls from the reads with MiXCR, one row per CDR3 protein. The data hold 85,000 to 120,000 distinct CDR3 sequences, with 15% to 20% observed a single time. The sequence came from a human donor in good health (CMV status not recorded). Some clones in this sample may be carry-over from other donors' samples. The sequencing input was PBMCs.

CDR3 bases: TGTGCCAGCAGCTTGGTTCAGCAAGAGACCCAGTACTTC. Encoded protein: CASSLVQQETQYF. This rearrangement joins TRBV7-2 to TRBJ2-5; D call uncertain. Germline loops: CDR1 SGHTA, CDR2 FQGNSA. This CDR3 has 13 residues. The V end lost 3 bases, the J end lost 2 bases, and 7 bases lay between the germline ends.